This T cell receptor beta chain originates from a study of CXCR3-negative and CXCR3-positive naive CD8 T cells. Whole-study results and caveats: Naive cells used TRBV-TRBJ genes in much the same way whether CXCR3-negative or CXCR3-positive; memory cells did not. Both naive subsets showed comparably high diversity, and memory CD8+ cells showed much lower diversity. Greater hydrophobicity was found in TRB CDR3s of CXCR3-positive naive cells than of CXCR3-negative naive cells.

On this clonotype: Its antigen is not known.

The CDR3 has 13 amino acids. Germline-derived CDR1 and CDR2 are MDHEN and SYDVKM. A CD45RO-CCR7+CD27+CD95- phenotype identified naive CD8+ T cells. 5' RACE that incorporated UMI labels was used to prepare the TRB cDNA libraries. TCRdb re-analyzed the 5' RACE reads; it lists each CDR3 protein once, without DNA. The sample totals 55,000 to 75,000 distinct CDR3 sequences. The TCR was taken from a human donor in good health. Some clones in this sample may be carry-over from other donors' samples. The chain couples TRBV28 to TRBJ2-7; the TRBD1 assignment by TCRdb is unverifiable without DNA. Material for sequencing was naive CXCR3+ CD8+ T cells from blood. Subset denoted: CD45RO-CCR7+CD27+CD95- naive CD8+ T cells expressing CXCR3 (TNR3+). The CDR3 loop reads CASRSGTGFEQYF.